This section outlines one TCR beta chain sequence together with its context. V dropped 3 bases and J dropped 2 bases, with 10 bases sitting between them. This CDR3 region has 15 residues. The germline V gene encodes CDR1 LGHDT and CDR2 YNNKEL (reference sequence). In the authors' methods: Reference gene primer amplification gave estimated nucleated cell counts. TCRdb's copy holds only in-frame clones and misses some; the assay was immunoSEQ multiplex PCR. The DNA gave D and trimming, while V, J and clone size come from that table. Found here are tens of thousands of clones, approximately 88% of them singletons; the top ten hold approximately 34%. This specimen belongs to a study of blood T cell repertoires in COVID-19. Overall study: Whether acute or convalescent, the COVID-19 samples came from the United States, Italy and Spain. T cells, B-cell-depleted T cells, or PBMCs provided the cDNA or gDNA that served as material.

Sequencing was carried out using peripheral blood. The receptor's source is an elderly woman with active or convalescent COVID-19. This chain connects TRBV3-1 (or the pseudogene TRBV3-2) to TRBJ1-4; D possibly corresponds to TRBD1 (6 bases). CDR3 protein: CASSQNQGTNEKLFF. For the CDR3, the DNA is TGTGCCAGCAGCCAGAACCAGGGGACTAATGAAAAACTGTTTTTT.